This is a list of T cell receptor beta chains from one sample in a study of PD-L1 blockade in urothelial cancer. Sequencing used immunoSEQ multiplex PCR; TCRdb keeps in-frame clones, though not all of them. The profile shows under 25,000 clones, roughly 84% of them singletons. The source was PBMCs, collected around atezolizumab (anti-PD-L1) treatment. These receptor sequences come from a man between 65 and 79 years old with urothelial cancer. Each CDR3 is given with its conserved first and last residue. The D gene is left open where the match is weak. The size of a clone is reported for some rows only, either as once, few or many, or as a class for expanded clones.

TRBD1	TRBV19	once	TRBJ1-2	15	TGTGCCAGTACCCGGGACAGGCCCTCTAACTATGGCTACACCTTC	CASTRDRPSNYGYTF
.	TRBV18	once	TRBJ1-2	14	TGTGCCAGCTCACCTCGGGAGACTAACTATGGCTACACCTTC	CASSPRETNYGYTF
.	TRBV15	.	TRBJ1-1	15	TGTGCCACCAGCCCGACGCGGTTATCGGTCACTGAAGCTTTCTTT	CATSPTRLSVTEAFF
TRBD2	TRBV7-9	.	TRBJ2-1	14	TGTGCCAGCCTACTAGCGGGAGGGCTCAATGAGCAGTTCTTC	CASLLAGGLNEQFF
.	TRBV27	.	TRBJ1-2	15	TGTGCCAGCAGCCTCCAGGGAGGCACTAACTATGGCTACACCTTC	CASSLQGGTNYGYTF
TRBD2	TRBV27	.	TRBJ2-3	18	TGTGCCAGCAGTTTAAATATAGGTCGACTAGCGGACACAGATACGCAGTATTTT	CASSLNIGRLADTDTQYF
TRBD1	TRBV27	once	TRBJ2-4	18	TGTGCCAGCAGTTCCGGGACAGGGGGCGGTGGAGCCAAAAACATTCAGTACTTC	CASSSGTGGGGAKNIQYF
TRBD2	TRBV19	.	TRBJ2-1	17	TGTGCCAGTAGCCCGGGGATGAGGCGGGAGGGGAACAATGAGCAGTTCTTC	CASSPGMRREGNNEQFF
TRBD1	TRBV10-3	.	TRBJ2-2	15	TGTGCCATCAGTGAGGTTGGACAGGGGACCGGGGAGCTGTTTTTT	CAISEVGQGTGELFF
.	TRBV27	few	TRBJ2-1	14	TGTGCCAGCAGTCTCGGAGCGGGTTTTCCGGAGCAGTTCTTC	CASSLGAGFPEQFF
.	TRBV6-6	once	TRBJ1-1	12	TGTGCCAGCAGTGCTGACAGCGCTGAAGCTTTCTTT	CASSADSAEAFF
TRBD1	TRBV5-1	.	TRBJ2-7	16	TGCGCCAGCAGCCCTAGACCCGGGACAGGGGATTACGAGCAGTACTTC	CASSPRPGTGDYEQYF